The clone carrying this TCR beta chain occurred a few times. Other nucleotide sequences in the sample specify the same CDR3. These data belong to a study of cytotoxic CD8 clonotypes in ibrutinib-treated CLL. Overall study: Some 10 relapsed/refractory, over 14 treatment-naive; roughly 18 IGHV unmutated. Outcomes included 24 partial and 2 complete responses; after median around 65 months, roughly 14 stayed remitted and around 12 progressed.

Investigators sought sequencing depths of between 1 in 200,000 and 1 in 1 million T cells. TCRdb keeps only in-frame clones here, not all; method: immunoSEQ multiplex PCR. There are tens of thousands of clones in the sample; around 70% occur only once, and over 10% lies in the top ten. The receptor's source is a human donor with chronic lymphocytic leukemia. The material sequenced was PBMCs, taken after 12 months of ibrutinib treatment.

The CDR3 DNA reads as TGCGCCAGCAGCAAAGGACAGAACACTGAAGCTTTCTTT. This translates into CASSKGQNTEAFF. The chain carries TRBV5-1 and TRBJ1-1; TRBD1 is a possible D gene (5 bases). V was clipped by 4 bases and J by 1 base, with 8 bases between them. The CDR3 is made up of 13 amino acids. Germline V gene lookup returns CDR1 SGHRS and CDR2 YFSETQ. Using reference TRBV5-1 and TRBJ1-1 for the parts outside the CDR3, the full variable domain is KAGVTQTPRYLIKTRGQQVTLSCSPISGHRSVSWYQQTPGQGLQFLFEYFSETQRNKGNFPGRFSGRQFSNSRSEMNVSTLELGDSALYLCASSKGQNTEAFFGQGTRLTVV.